This T cell receptor beta chain was sequenced in a study of CD4 T cells in relation to SARS-CoV-2 and coronaviruses. Overall study context: ViraFEST: approximately eleven-day antigen culture of PBMCs, then TCR beta CDR3 sequencing.

With respect to this clone: Antigen unknown.

The unexposed donors gave CD4+ T cells in 2011-2018, prior to COVID-19. CD4+ T cells were isolated from the cells after 10 days of culture. This CDR3 has 14 residues. The V and J ends lost 3 bases and 6 bases respectively, with 14 bases between them. The germline V gene encodes CDR1 DFQATT and CDR2 SNEGSKA (reference sequence). TCRdb's copy holds only in-frame clones and misses some; the assay was immunoSEQ multiplex PCR. The sample gives 16,000 or so clones, about 80% of which show up once; around 8.9% is in the top ten. This chain links TRBV20-1 with TRBJ2-2; D possibly matches TRBD1 or TRBD2 (5 bases each). The receptor was isolated from a human donor in good health. Sequencing was done on a sample of CD4+ T cells from PBMCs, cultured in vitro. For the CDR3, the DNA is TGCAGTGCTAGTAGAGGGGATGAGTCCGGGGAGCTGTTTTTT. It translates to CSASRGDESGELFF.